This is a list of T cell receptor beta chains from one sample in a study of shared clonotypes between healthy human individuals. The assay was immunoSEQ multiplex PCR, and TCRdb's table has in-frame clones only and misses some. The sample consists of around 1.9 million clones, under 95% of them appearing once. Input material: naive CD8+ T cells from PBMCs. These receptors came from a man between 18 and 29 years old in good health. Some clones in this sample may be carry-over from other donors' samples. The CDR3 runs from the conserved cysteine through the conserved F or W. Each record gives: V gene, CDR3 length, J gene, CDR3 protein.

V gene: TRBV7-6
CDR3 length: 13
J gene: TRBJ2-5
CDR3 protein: CASSQGVRGTQYF

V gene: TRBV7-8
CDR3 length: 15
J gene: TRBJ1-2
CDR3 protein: CASSLRHVDPYGYTF

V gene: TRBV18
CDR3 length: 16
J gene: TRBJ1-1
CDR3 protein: CASSPPKGGSGTEAFF

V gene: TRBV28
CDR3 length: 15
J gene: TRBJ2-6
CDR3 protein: CASSSLYSGANVLTF

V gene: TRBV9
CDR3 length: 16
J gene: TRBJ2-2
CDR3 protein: CASSVAGGGNTGELFF

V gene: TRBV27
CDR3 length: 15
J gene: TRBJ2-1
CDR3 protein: CASSLQRYSYNEQFF

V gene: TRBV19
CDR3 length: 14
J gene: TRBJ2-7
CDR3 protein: CASSIGPAPYEQYF

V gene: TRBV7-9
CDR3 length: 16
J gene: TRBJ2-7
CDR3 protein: CASSPPTSGSSYEQYF

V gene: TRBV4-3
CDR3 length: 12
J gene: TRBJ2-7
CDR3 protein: CASSQGRNEQYF

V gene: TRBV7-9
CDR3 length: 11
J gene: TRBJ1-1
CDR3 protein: CASSLAFEAFF

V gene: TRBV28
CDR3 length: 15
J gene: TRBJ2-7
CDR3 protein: CASSSGLESSYEQYF

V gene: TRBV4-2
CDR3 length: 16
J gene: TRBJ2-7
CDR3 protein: CASSQGGPGAAHEQYF

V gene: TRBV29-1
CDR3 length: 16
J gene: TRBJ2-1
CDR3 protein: CSVQSPRDRADNEQFF

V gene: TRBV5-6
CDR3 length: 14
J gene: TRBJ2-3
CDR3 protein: CASSAGGLTDTQYF

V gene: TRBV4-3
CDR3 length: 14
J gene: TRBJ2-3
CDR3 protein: CASSPGLAGWFQYF

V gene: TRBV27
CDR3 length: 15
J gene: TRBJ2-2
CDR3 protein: CASRSRGSNTGELFF

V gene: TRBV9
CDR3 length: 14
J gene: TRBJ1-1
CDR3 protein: CASSEGTSNTEAFF

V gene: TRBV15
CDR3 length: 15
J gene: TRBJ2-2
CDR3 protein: CATSRGLANTGELFF

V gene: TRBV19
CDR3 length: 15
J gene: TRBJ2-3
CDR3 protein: CASSPDRAGMDTQYF

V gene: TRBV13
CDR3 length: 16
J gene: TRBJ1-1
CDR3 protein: CASSHLRRGNQTEAFF

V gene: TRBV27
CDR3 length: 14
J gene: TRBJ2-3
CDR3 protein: CASTFTGSTDTQYF

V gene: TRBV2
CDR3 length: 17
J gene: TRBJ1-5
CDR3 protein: CASSRISTRGSNQPQHF